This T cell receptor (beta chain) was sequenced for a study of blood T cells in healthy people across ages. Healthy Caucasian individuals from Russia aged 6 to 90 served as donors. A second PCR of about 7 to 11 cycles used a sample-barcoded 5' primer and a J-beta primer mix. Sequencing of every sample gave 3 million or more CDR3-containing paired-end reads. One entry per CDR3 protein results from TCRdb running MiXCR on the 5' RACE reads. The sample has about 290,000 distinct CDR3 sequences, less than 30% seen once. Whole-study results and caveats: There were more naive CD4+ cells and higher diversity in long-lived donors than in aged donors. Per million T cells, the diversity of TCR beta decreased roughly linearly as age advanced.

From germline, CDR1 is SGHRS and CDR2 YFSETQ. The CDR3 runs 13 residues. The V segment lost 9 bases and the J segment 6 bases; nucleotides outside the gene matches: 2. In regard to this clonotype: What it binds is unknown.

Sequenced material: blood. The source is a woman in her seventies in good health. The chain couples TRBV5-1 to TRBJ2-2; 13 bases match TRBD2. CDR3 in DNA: TGCGCCACCGGACTAGCGGGAGCCGGGGAGCTGTTTTTT. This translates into CATGLAGAGELFF. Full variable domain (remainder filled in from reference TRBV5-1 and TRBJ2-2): KAGVTQTPRYLIKTRGQQVTLSCSPISGHRSVSWYQQTPGQGLQFLFEYFSETQRNKGNFPGRFSGRQFSNSRSEMNVSTLELGDSALYLCATGLAGAGELFFGEGSRLTVL.